A selection of T cell receptor beta chains follows, all from one sample in a study of T cell repertoires in cytomegalovirus infection. For these TCRs, the target antigens are not known. TCRdb used MiXCR to reprocess the reads, holding one entry per CDR3 protein. Of about 340,000 distinct CDR3 sequences listed, 25% to 30% were seen once; the top ten hold over 15%. The source was cultured PBMCs, collected from culture after CMV antigen stimulation. These receptor sequences come from a human donor in good health (CMV status not recorded). Some clones in this sample may be carry-over from other donors' samples. Each CDR3 is given with its conserved first and last residue. The order of the fields is clone size, CDR3 length, V gene, J gene, CDR3 protein. A clone size is listed for some rows: how often the clone was seen (once, few, many), or a class if it is expanded.

few	13	TRBV6-5	TRBJ1-1	CASSLARITEAFF
once	15	TRBV2	TRBJ2-7	CASSDRLAGAYEQYF
NA	18	TRBV7-8	TRBJ2-7	CASKKSRISARGAYEQYF
NA	13	TRBV19	TRBJ2-1	CASKSGLNNEQFF
NA	14	TRBV4-1	TRBJ1-5	CASSQFGFNQPQHF
NA	14	TRBV12-3/TRBV12-4	TRBJ2-1	CASSHGTEYNEQFF
few	15	TRBV7-3	TRBJ2-1	CASSPSGGAIDEQFF
NA	15	TRBV4-1	TRBJ2-1	CASSQDRGGYNEQFF
few	12	TRBV6-1	TRBJ1-2	CASSDWGSGYTF
few	12	TRBV19	TRBJ1-1	CATILGGTEAFF
NA	16	TRBV28	TRBJ1-1	CASSGTGGARNTEAFF
NA	14	TRBV20-1	TRBJ2-5	CSARGGGNQETQYF
NA	17	TRBV4-2	TRBJ1-2	CASRFTTGQGRVSGYTF
many	15	TRBV9	TRBJ2-1	CASSVTSGRSNEQFF
NA	15	TRBV20-1	TRBJ2-3	CSAPRLASSTDTQYF
NA	12	TRBV10-3	TRBJ2-3	CAISERPDTQYF
NA	18	TRBV7-8	TRBJ1-3	CASSLGFYGRRAGNTIYF
few	14	TRBV11-2	TRBJ2-5	CASSLFPPGETQYF
few	14	TRBV7-9	TRBJ1-5	CASSSRQSNQPQHF
NA	14	TRBV27	TRBJ2-3	CASSLEQGADTQYF
many	15	TRBV7-8	TRBJ2-1	CASSLGGRAHNEQFF
NA	13	TRBV6-2/TRBV6-3	TRBJ2-7	CASSSTSGSQQYF
NA	14	TRBV7-2	TRBJ1-4	CASSRGGGGEKLFF
few	15	TRBV7-9	TRBJ1-1	CASSLGGAQNTEAFF
NA	17	TRBV29-1	TRBJ1-2	CSVETDRRDREHYGYTF
NA	14	TRBV24-1	TRBJ2-1	CATSDGGPFDEQFF
many	15	TRBV6-1	TRBJ1-2	CASSRGRLANYGYTF
few	14	TRBV12-3/TRBV12-4	TRBJ2-1	CASRPGQGFDEQFF
few	14	TRBV28	TRBJ1-2	CASSPGGQPRGYTF
NA	16	TRBV9	TRBJ2-3	CASSVGRGGRTDTQYF
few	15	TRBV7-3	TRBJ1-1	CASSSIAGGNTEAFF
NA	15	TRBV19	TRBJ2-6	CASSPVGSGANVLTF
many	15	TRBV11-2	TRBJ2-1	CASSIRGRGDNEQFF
NA	16	TRBV11-3	TRBJ2-4	CASSTDRGITKNIQYF
once	14	TRBV20-1	TRBJ1-2	CSALGQGVNYGYTF
few	14	TRBV7-2	TRBJ2-7	CASSFGTHTYEQYF
few	12	TRBV11-1	TRBJ2-1	CASSFEGNEQFF